Following are 28 T cell receptor beta chains from one sample sequenced in a study of CD8 T cells in Susac syndrome (dated by TCRdb to between 2018 and 2021). Library preparation employed the immunoSEQ multiplex PCR assay. RNA was extracted using the RNeasy kit, and roughly 0.5 to 1 microgram was reverse transcribed with random hexamers. TCRdb reran the public reads through fastp at Q25 and MiXCR, keeping productive beta chains. Every distinct CDR3 protein forms one entry, paired with its most common genes and DNA. Here the sample has fewer than 85,000 distinct CDR3 sequences; approximately 95% occur a single time. Of the sample, about 0.5% is held by the ten largest clones. Material for sequencing was CD8+ T cells from PBMCs. These receptors were obtained from a human donor with Susac syndrome.

The gene calls are TRBV7-8 and TRBJ2-1; 7 positions match TRBD1. Germline-derived CDR1 and CDR2 are SGHVS and FQNEAQ. V shed 0 bases and J 6 bases; nucleotides not matched to a gene: 8. The CDR3 contains 16 residues. CDR3 nucleotides: TGTGCCAGCAGCTTAGCGCTTCCGGGACAGTTCAATGAGCAGTTCTTC. Its protein is CASSLALPGQFNEQFF. The full variable domain, its missing parts supplied by reference TRBV7-8 and TRBJ2-1, is GAGVSQSPRYKVAKRGQDVALRCDPISGHVSLFWYQQALGQGPEFLTYFQNEAQLDKSGLPSDRFFAERPEGSVSTLKIQRTQQEDSAVYLCASSLALPGQFNEQFFGPGTRLTVL.

CDR3 protein: CASSFRTGYEQYF. The CDR3 nucleotides read TGTGCCAGCAGCTTCCGGACTGGCTACGAGCAGTACTTC. The chain employs TRBV11-2 and TRBJ2-7, with D tentatively TRBD2 (5 bases). CDR1 is SGHAT, CDR2 FQNNGV, per germline. The V gene lost 3 bases and the J gene lost 3 bases, with 9 bases spanning the gap. The CDR3 loop spans 13 amino acids.

This sequence joins TRBV29-1 and TRBJ2-6; 8 bases map to TRBD1. CDR1 and CDR2 from the germline V gene are SQVTM and ANQGSEA. The CDR3 is 16 residues long. V dropped 6 bases and J dropped 0; count of bases not matched to a gene: 7. CDR3 nucleotide sequence: TGCAGCGTGGCGGGACAGGTGGACTCTGGGGCCAACGTCCTGACTTTC. Protein product: CSVAGQVDSGANVLTF.

V gene TRBV21-1 combines with J gene TRBJ2-5; the table names TRBD1, a call not compared with the DNA. TRBV21-1 corresponds to a pseudogene. The CDR3 length is 11 residues. CDR3 in amino acids: CESMGEETQYF. In DNA, the CDR3 is TGTGAAAGCATGGGGGAAGAGACCCAGTACTTC.

The V and J genes are TRBV19 and TRBJ1-2; TRBD1 is a possible D gene (6 bases). The CDR3 covers 15 residues. The germline V and J ends were trimmed by 2 bases and 9 bases, with 19 bases remaining between them. Germline-derived CDR1 and CDR2 are LNHDA and SQIVND (reference sequence). The DNA of the CDR3 is TGTGCCAGTAGTATAAGGGGGAGGATTGAGGAACGCTACACCTTC. Its protein is CASSIRGRIEERYTF.

The chain joins TRBV2 to TRBJ2-3; the D is unclear. The V and J ends lost 6 bases and 0 bases respectively, with 7 bases between them. This CDR3 contains 13 residues. The germline CDR1 and CDR2 sequences are SNHLY and FYNNEI. The CDR3 DNA reads TGTGCCAGCAGGGACCTCAGCACAGATACGCAGTATTTT. Translated: CASRDLSTDTQYF.

A remark on this clonotype: A read error may produce the germline difference seen at one junction end. The chain recombines TRBV5-1 with TRBJ1-4; no definite D call. Germline values: CDR1 SGHRS, CDR2 YFSETQ. The CDR3 loop spans 15 amino acids. The CDR3 coding sequence is TGCGCCAGCAGCTTGGAACCAGTGGTAGATGAGAAACTGTTTTTT. Translation: CASSLEPVVDEKLFF.

The chain is built from TRBV18 and TRBJ1-5, with 9 bases matching TRBD1. The CDR3 covers 14 residues. J was trimmed by 5 bases and V by 3 bases; bases with no gene match: 2. Germline assignment: CDR1 KGHSH and CDR2 LQKENI. The CDR3 sequence: CASSPGTGYQPQHF. Here the CDR3 DNA reads TGTGCCAGCTCACCTGGGACAGGGTATCAGCCCCAGCATTTT. The whole variable domain, filled in from reference TRBV18 and TRBJ1-5, reads NAGVMQNPRHLVRRRGQEARLRCSPMKGHSHVYWYRQLPEEGLKFMVYLQKENIIDESGMPKERFSAEFPKEGPSILRIQQVVRGDSAAYFCASSPGTGYQPQHFGDGTRLSIL.

This sequence joins TRBV27 and TRBJ1-1; D is ambiguous. The ends were cut back, 4 bases at V and 0 bases at J, with 12 bases in the middle. Germline values: CDR1 MNHEY, CDR2 SMNVEV (reference sequence). The CDR3 spans 15 residues. The CDR3 DNA reads as TGTGCCAGCAGTTCTCAGACAACCATGAACACTGAAGCTTTCTTT. Translation: CASSSQTTMNTEAFF.

This clonotype was observed once. The CDR3: CASSSLETQYF. The CDR3 DNA reads TGTGCCAGCAGCTCCTTGGAGACCCAGTACTTC. V gene TRBV7-9 combines with J gene TRBJ2-5; D unresolved. Trimming took 4 bases from V and 5 from J, leaving 5 bases between them. Germline CDR1 SEHNR, CDR2 FQNEAQ (reference sequence). This CDR3 is 11 amino acids long. The full variable domain, completed using reference TRBV7-9 and TRBJ2-5, is DTGVSQNPRHKITKRGQNVTFRCDPISEHNRLYWYRQTLGQGPEFLTYFQNEAQLEKSRLLSDRFSAERPKGSFSTLEIQRTEQGDSAMYLCASSSLETQYFGPGTRLLVL.

This sequence joins TRBV5-1 and TRBJ1-4; TRBD1 aligns across 7 bases. The CDR3 totals 17 residues. V was pared by 5 bases and J by 4 bases, with 14 bases of the junction left unmatched. Germline V lookup: CDR1 SGHRS, CDR2 YFSETQ. CDR3: CASSPVRQGQVNEKLFF. The CDR3 DNA reads as TGCGCCAGCAGTCCCGTTCGACAGGGTCAAGTTAATGAAAAACTGTTTTTT.

The chain carries TRBV6-2 or TRBV6-3 and TRBJ2-3, with D unresolved. The germline V gene encodes CDR1 MNHEY and CDR2 SVGEGT. This CDR3 has 13 amino acids. Trimming pared 6 bases from V and 6 bases from J, leaving 13 bases between. CDR3 bases: TGTGCCAGCAGCTCTAATTCAGTGGATACGCAGTATTTT. Translation gives CASSSNSVDTQYF.

This rearrangement joins TRBV4-1 to TRBJ2-2; D gene unclear. Trimming pared 7 bases from V and 1 base from J, leaving 7 bases between. Germline CDR1 MGHRA, CDR2 YSYEKL. This CDR3 is built from 13 residues. The CDR3 region has the DNA TGCGCCAGCACTTCAAGGAACACCGGGGAGCTGTTTTTT. Its protein is CASTSRNTGELFF.

The genes are TRBV3-1 and TRBJ2-3; D is perhaps TRBD2 (6 bases). CDR1 and CDR2 from the germline V gene are LGHDT and YNNKEL (reference sequence). CDR3 size: 15 residues. V was trimmed by 1 base and J by 1 base, leaving 9 bases between them. The CDR3 region has the DNA TGTGCCAGCAGCCAAGTTTCGGGGGGCACAGATACGCAGTATTTT. It is translated as CASSQVSGGTDTQYF.

As concerns this clonotype: Germline and junction disagree at one end, which may indicate a read error. The genes are TRBV20-1 and TRBJ1-1; the D is unclear. Germline CDR1 reads DFQATT; CDR2 reads SNEGSKA (reference sequence). The CDR3 sequence is 11 residues long. CDR3 sequence: CSARGRTEAFF. In nucleotides, the CDR3 is TGCAGTGCCAGAGGGCGGACTGAAGCTTTCTTT.

The chain employs TRBV2 and TRBJ1-2; no clear D gene. Germline V gene data show CDR1 as SNHLY and CDR2 as FYNNEI. The CDR3 has 11 amino acids. V gave up 4 bases and J gave up 2 bases, with 2 bases separating them. The DNA for the CDR3 is TGTGCCAGCAGTGCCAACTATGGCTACACCTTC. Its translation is CASSANYGYTF.

The chain links TRBV29-1 to TRBJ2-1; TRBD1 matches at 8 bases. This CDR3 is built from 15 residues. Unmatched junction bases numbered 5, after V lost 0 bases and J lost 4 bases. Germline CDR1 and CDR2: SQVTM and ANQGSEA. CDR3 sequence: CSVEDPWTGYNEQFF. The DNA of the CDR3 is TGCAGCGTTGAAGATCCGTGGACAGGGTACAATGAGCAGTTCTTC.

This rearrangement joins TRBV27 to TRBJ2-7, with 8 bases lining up with TRBD1. The CDR3 is made up of 15 amino acids. Looked up from germline, CDR1 is MNHEY and CDR2 is SMNVEV (reference sequence). The trim removed 3 bases at V and 5 bases at J, leaving 9 bases unmatched. The CDR3 DNA is TGTGCCAGCAGTTTGGTTAAGGCAGGGGGCAACGAGCAGTACTTC. Translated, it gives CASSLVKAGGNEQYF.

The J gene is TRBJ2-3, the V gene TRBV24-1; D remains unclear. Trimming removed 2 bases at V and 6 bases at J, with 8 bases between. The CDR3 contains 13 residues. Germline CDR1 and CDR2: KGHDR and SFDVKD. CDR3 DNA sequence: TGTGCCACCAGTGATTCTTGGACGGATACGCAGTATTTT. As protein: CATSDSWTDTQYF.

This chain links TRBV3-1 with TRBJ2-3; D is ambiguous. The CDR3 loop spans 13 amino acids. V was trimmed by 5 bases and J by 2 bases, leaving 8 bases between them. Germline CDR1 reads LGHDT; CDR2 reads YNNKEL (reference sequence). CDR3 region: CASSDTPTDTQYF. CDR3 bases: TGTGCCAGCAGCGACACACCCACAGATACGCAGTATTTT.

V and J are TRBV7-9 and TRBJ2-7; D may be TRBD2 (5 bases). V dropped 5 bases and J dropped 2 bases, with 13 bases sitting between them. Germline lookup yields CDR1 SEHNR and CDR2 FQNEAQ (reference sequence). The CDR3 consists of 14 residues. The CDR3 DNA reads as TGTGCCAGCAGCCCGCGGGCCTCTCCCTACGAGCAGTACTTC. It yields the protein CASSPRASPYEQYF.

The chain is built from TRBV30 and TRBJ1-1; the D gene is possibly TRBD1 (5 bases). Germline V lookup: CDR1 GTSNPN, CDR2 SVGIG (reference sequence). The CDR3 runs 12 residues. V was trimmed by 8 bases and J by 1 base, leaving 11 bases between them. CDR3 loop: CAMGRENTEAFF. CDR3 coding DNA: TGTGCCATGGGACGGGAGAACACTGAAGCTTTCTTT.

The V gene is TRBV2, the J gene TRBJ1-1; TRBD1 matches 9 bases. CDR1 and CDR2 from the germline V gene are SNHLY and FYNNEI. The length of the CDR3 is 13 residues. V lost 11 bases, J lost 8 bases, and 12 bases stayed unmatched. The CDR3 DNA reads TGTGCCGGGATGGACAGGGGAAAGAAGGAAGCTTTCTTT. Translation gives CAGMDRGKKEAFF. Filled out from reference TRBV2 and TRBJ1-1, the complete variable domain reads EPEVTQTPSHQVTQMGQEVILRCVPISNHLYFYWYRQILGQKVEFLVSFYNNEISEKSEIFDDQFSVERPDGSNFTLKIRSTKLEDSAMYFCAGMDRGKKEAFFGQGTRLTVV.

The chain carries TRBV27 and TRBJ2-2; D gene uncertain. Trimming removed 5 bases at V and 1 base at J, with 5 bases between. The CDR3 extends over 13 amino acids. CDR1 and CDR2 from the germline V gene are MNHEY and SMNVEV (reference sequence). The CDR3 protein is CASSRLNTGELFF. In nucleotides, the CDR3 is TGTGCCAGCAGTCGACTGAACACCGGGGAGCTGTTTTTT.

The chain has TRBV11-2 and TRBJ1-6, with 9 bases identical to TRBD1. Germline-derived CDR1 and CDR2 are SGHAT and FQNNGV. The CDR3 runs 14 residues. Losses at the gene ends were 5 bases for V and 10 bases for J; bases not matched to a gene: 6. Written as DNA, the CDR3 is TGTGCCAGCAGCGACAGGGGGTGGGGGTCACCCCTCCACTTT. It codes for CASSDRGWGSPLHF.

The V call is TRBV4-1, the J call TRBJ2-7; no clear D. The CDR3 sequence is 13 residues long. Germline CDR1 and CDR2: MGHRA and YSYEKL. V lost 3 bases, J lost 5 bases, and 11 bases lay in between. CDR3 nucleotide sequence: TGCGCCAGCAGCCAGGGCCTTTATCACGAGCAGTACTTC. It codes for CASSQGLYHEQYF.

This chain joins TRBV5-6 and TRBJ1-5; 9 bases line up with TRBD1. There are 14 residues in the CDR3. With V trimmed by 4 bases and J by 6 bases, 5 bases remained unmatched. Germline V gene data show CDR1 as SGHDT and CDR2 as YYEEEE. CDR3 DNA: TGTGCCAGCAGCCCTGGGACAGGGAGTCAGCCCCAGCATTTT. This codes for CASSPGTGSQPQHF.

The rearrangement links TRBV7-8 to TRBJ2-1, with a weak D call TRBD2 (6 bases). Trimming took off 5 bases at V and 7 bases at J, with 24 bases between the two ends. The CDR3 extends over 17 amino acids. The germline gives CDR1 SGHVS, CDR2 FQNEAQ. The CDR3 region is CASSNDYQGLAENEQFF. Written as DNA, the CDR3 is TGTGCCAGCAGCAACGACTATCAGGGACTGGCAGAAAATGAGCAGTTCTTC.